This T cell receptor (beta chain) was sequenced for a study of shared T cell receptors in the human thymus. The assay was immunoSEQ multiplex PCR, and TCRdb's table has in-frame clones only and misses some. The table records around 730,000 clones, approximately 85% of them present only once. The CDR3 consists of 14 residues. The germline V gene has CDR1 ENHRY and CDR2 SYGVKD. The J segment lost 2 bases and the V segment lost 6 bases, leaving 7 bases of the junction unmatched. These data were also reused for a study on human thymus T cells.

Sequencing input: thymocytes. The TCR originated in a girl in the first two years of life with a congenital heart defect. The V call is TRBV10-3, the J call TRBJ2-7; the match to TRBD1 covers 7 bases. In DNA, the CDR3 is TGTGCCATCAGGACTATGACAGGGCCCTACGAGCAGTACTTC. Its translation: CAIRTMTGPYEQYF.